This TCR beta chain is from a study of cytomegalovirus exposure and HLA in healthy donors. General observations from the study: In a later analysis, productive TCRs from donors in an Asian-associated ancestry cluster reportedly carried fewer N-insertions than the cohort mean. The CMV antigen specificity of a few CMV-associated chains was confirmed through in vitro analysis.

On this clone: Its specificity is not known. Other DNA sequences in this specimen translate into the identical CDR3.

Researchers ran the PCR with 60 Vbeta and 13 Jbeta primers. This table comes from immunoSEQ multiplex PCR, and its TCRdb copy is limited to in-frame clones, with some not included. Among approximately 55,000 clones listed, about four fifths were seen once. Healthy individuals who donated bone marrow served as the donors. With 6 bases clipped from V and 4 bases from J, the junction kept 14 bases outside the gene matches. CDR1 MNHEY and CDR2 SMNVEV come from the germline V gene (reference sequence). There are 16 residues in the CDR3. The chain uses TRBV27 and TRBJ1-1; 7 positions match TRBD1. This sequence originates from a boy younger than 18 in good health and CMV-seropositive. What was sequenced was PBMCs. In nucleotides, the CDR3 is TGTGCCAGCAGCCCCTCCTTGGGGGCAGGGGGCACTGAAGCTTTCTTT. It encodes CASSPSLGAGGTEAFF.